This is a list of T cell receptor beta chains from one sample in a study of blood T cell repertoires in COVID-19. TCRdb's table, derived via immunoSEQ multiplex PCR, lists solely in-frame clones and lacks some. The sample consists of under 300,000 clones, 90% to 95% of them appearing once. Specimen: PBMCs or T cells enriched from blood (not recorded which). All receptors derive from a young woman who had recovered from COVID-19. CDR3s include the opening cysteine and the closing phenylalanine or tryptophan. A D gene is named only where the DNA matches it firmly.

j_call d_call v_call cdr3_aa
TRBJ1-3 - TRBV5-1 CASSLPTEHSGNTIYF
TRBJ1-6 - TRBV7-6 CASSFYQGERFHLHF
TRBJ1-3 - TRBV6-1 CASSEDSSGNTIYF
TRBJ2-7 - TRBV28 CASGGFAPYEQYF
TRBJ2-7 - TRBV19 CASSLVDSFAYEQYF
TRBJ1-2 - TRBV7-9 CASSLRQNYGYTF
TRBJ1-1 - TRBV5-1 CASSLGSWYEAFF
TRBJ1-4 - TRBV29-1 CSVDAGVEKLFF
TRBJ1-2 - TRBV28 CASRPLDSKWYGYTF
TRBJ1-2 - TRBV5-6 CASRGLSSGIHGYTF
TRBJ1-6 TRBD1 TRBV4-1 CASSRYRGESPLHF
TRBJ2-5 - TRBV15 CATSRDLASQETQYF
TRBJ2-7 - TRBV28 CASSFSVVYEQYF
TRBJ1-2 - TRBV10-3 CAISTPGVGGYTF
TRBJ1-6 TRBD1 TRBV11-2 CASSFTGGSNSPLHF
TRBJ2-6 TRBD2 TRBV18 CASSPISLAGGPSSGANVLTF
TRBJ2-1 TRBD1 TRBV6-4 CASSQGAFNEQFF